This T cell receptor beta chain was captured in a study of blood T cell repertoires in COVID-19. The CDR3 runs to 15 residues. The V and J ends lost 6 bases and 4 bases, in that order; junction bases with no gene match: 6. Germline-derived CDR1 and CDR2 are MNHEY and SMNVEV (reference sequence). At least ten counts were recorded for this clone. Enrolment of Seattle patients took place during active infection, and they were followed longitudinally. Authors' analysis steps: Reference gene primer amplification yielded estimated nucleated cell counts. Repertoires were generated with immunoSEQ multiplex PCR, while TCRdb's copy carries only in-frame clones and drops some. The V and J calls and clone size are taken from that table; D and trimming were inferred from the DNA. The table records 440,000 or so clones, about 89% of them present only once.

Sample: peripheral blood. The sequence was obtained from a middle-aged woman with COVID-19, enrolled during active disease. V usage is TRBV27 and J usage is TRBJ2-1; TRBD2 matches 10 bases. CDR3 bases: TGTGCCAGCAGCGAGACTAGCGGGTATTACAATGAGCAGTTCTTC. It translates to CASSETSGYYNEQFF.